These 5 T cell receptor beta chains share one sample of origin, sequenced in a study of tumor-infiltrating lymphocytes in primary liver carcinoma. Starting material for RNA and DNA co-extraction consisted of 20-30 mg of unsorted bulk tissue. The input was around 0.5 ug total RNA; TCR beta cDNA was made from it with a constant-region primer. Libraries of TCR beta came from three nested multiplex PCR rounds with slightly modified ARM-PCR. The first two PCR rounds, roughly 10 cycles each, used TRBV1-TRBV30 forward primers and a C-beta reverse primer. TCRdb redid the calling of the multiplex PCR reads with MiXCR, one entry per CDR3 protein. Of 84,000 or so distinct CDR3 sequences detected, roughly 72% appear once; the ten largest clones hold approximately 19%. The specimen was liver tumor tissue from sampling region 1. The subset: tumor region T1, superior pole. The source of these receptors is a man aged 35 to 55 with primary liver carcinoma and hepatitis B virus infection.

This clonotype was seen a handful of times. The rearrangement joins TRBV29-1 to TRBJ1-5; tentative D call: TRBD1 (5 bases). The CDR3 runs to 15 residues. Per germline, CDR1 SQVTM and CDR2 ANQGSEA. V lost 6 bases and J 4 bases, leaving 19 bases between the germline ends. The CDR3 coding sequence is TGCAGCGTCTTTTCCCGGGACGGTAGGAATCAGCCCCAGCATTTT. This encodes CSVFSRDGRNQPQHF.

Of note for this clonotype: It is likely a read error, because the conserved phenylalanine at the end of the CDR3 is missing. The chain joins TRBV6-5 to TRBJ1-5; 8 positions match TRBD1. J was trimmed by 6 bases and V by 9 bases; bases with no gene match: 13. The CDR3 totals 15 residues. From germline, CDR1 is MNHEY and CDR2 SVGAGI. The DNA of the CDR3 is TGTGCCAGGAGTAGCGGGACAGGCGGGGCTCAGCCCCAGCATTCT. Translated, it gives CARSSGTGGAQPQHS.

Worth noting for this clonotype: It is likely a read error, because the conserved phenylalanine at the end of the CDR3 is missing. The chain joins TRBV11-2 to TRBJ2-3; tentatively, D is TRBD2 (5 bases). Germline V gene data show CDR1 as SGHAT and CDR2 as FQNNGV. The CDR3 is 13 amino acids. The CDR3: CATSPLADDTQYL. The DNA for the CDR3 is TGTGCCACCAGCCCGCTAGCAGACGATACGCAGTATCTT.

CDR3 in amino acids: CASSSGQAQYF. Written as DNA, the CDR3 is TGTGCCAGCAGCTCGGGACAGGCTCAGTACTTC. The V and J genes are TRBV6-5 and TRBJ2-7, with 8 positions matching TRBD1. The CDR3 runs 11 residues. Germline-derived CDR1 and CDR2 are MNHEY and SVGAGI. The junction had 5 bases not matched to a gene; V was cut back by 6 bases and J by 10 bases.

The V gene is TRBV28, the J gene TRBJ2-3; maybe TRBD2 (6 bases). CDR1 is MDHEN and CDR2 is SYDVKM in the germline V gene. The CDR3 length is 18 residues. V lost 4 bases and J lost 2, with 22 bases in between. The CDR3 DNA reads TGTGCCAGCAGTTCCGAGCCCCGACTAGTGGATATCACAGATACGCAGTATTTT. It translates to CASSSEPRLVDITDTQYF.